This T cell receptor (beta chain) was profiled in a study of cytomegalovirus exposure and HLA in healthy donors. Study-level findings and limits: As a later analysis showed, a missense DCLRE1C variant was linked to trimming of TCR beta V- and J-genes. Several V segments, TRBV6-2 and TRBV6-3 among them, could not be told apart and were dropped.

As concerns this clone: Its specificity is unknown.

V was clipped by 6 bases and J by 5 bases; unmatched bases: 9. CDR3 size: 16 residues. CDR1 MDHEN and CDR2 SYDVKM come from the germline V gene. The primer mix had 60 Vbeta and 13 Jbeta primers. Sequencing was performed with immunoSEQ multiplex PCR; in TCRdb, only in-frame clones are kept and a portion is missing. The table records 65,000 to 80,000 clones, around three quarters of them present only once. This chain joins TRBV28 and TRBJ1-5, with 11 bases matching TRBD1. The sequence came from a woman in her 40s in good health and CMV-seropositive. The sample consisted of PBMCs. The CDR3, as DNA: TGTGCCAGCAGCCAAGTCCCGGGACAGGGGGATCAGCCCCAGCATTTT. It encodes CASSQVPGQGDQPQHF.